This TCR beta chain emerged from a study of PD-1 blockade in classical Hodgkin lymphoma (dated by TCRdb to the early 2020s). For the study in its entirety: Nivolumab dosing was 3 mg/kg intravenously every 2 weeks, continuing until either disease progression or unacceptable toxicity. The study used CyTOF and TCR beta sequencing to define a peripheral blood immune signature of response to PD-1 blockade in classical Hodgkin lymphoma.

CDR1 and CDR2, looked up from the germline V gene, are MNHEY and SVGAGI. Clipping removes 2 bases from V and 7 bases from J, with 13 as the unmatched junction base count. From the cysteine through the phenylalanine, the CDR3 covers 16 amino acids. Only the CDR3 DNA is retained, 48 bases long and in frame from the first base. Sample time point, as interpreted from the label and publication: cycle 4 day 1 (C4D1), after 5 to 7 weeks of nivolumab. Every trial patient had relapsed following autologous stem cell transplantation, and prior brentuximab vedotin exposure was what differed among cohorts A, B and C. A total of under 70 patients with relapsed/refractory classical Hodgkin lymphoma made up the trial cohort, and each patient's best overall response was complete response, partial response or progressive disease. Trial patients were treated with single-agent nivolumab in the multi-cohort phase II CheckMate 205 trial. An independent review committee assessed best overall response by applying the 2007 International Working Group response criteria. PBMCs from the trial were collected at three points: immediately before nivolumab initiation (C1D1), and during therapy at cycle 2 day 1 and cycle 4 day 1. Peripheral blood was collected in 8 mL Vacutainer Cell Preparation Tubes, from which PBMCs were isolated by centrifugation and then cryopreserved.

Paper-wide results and their limitations: The study was limited to a single clinical trial cohort, and causes of repertoire differences, possibly disease activity or prior therapy, remained undefined. Trial patients achieving complete response had baseline diversity similar to newly diagnosed patients, whereas partial responders and progressors had significantly lower diversity. Lower diversity was seen in patients whose nivolumab began less than 1 year after ASCT, and these patients were left out of later analyses so that immune reconstitution would not confound the results. By C4D1, a significant rise was seen in CD4+ TCR diversity but not in CD8+ TCR diversity (p=0.0027 vs p=0.16), and the rise was most apparent among complete responders (p=0.02). Baseline TCR diversity was reported to be lower in newly diagnosed patients than in healthy donors, and even lower in relapsed/refractory patients.

The Qiagen DNeasy kit was used to extract genomic DNA from unsorted PBMCs and from the negatively selected CD4+ and CD8+ fractions. Amplification of TCR beta CDR3 regions was done by immunoSEQ multiplex PCR with primers that anneal to V and J segments. A synthetic immune receptor repertoire was used to minimize amplification bias, and any remaining bias was removed computationally after sequencing. As for how the authors treated the data: Custom Python scripts were used to quantify repertoire diversity as the Shannon entropy index. Unsorted, CD4+ and CD8+ repertoires were analyzed separately, except for combined analyses in which CD4+ and CD8+ sequences were merged in silico. A clone was considered expanded if an increase in frequency of at least 2-fold after treatment relative to C1D1 was found, and a pseudocount of 0.5 was applied to clones undetected at baseline. Clones with 0 or 1 copy at C1D1 were classified as singleton clones, and clones with 2 or more copies were classified as non-singleton clones. Clones expanded in unsorted samples were assigned a CD4+, CD8+ or unknown annotation through matching of protein sequences in sorted samples from the same patient. Wilcoxon tests on paired samples were used to test changes in diversity from C1D1 to C4D1. TCRdb re-hosts the immuneACCESS table, in-frame sequences only. Its copies lack some clones; in the studies checked, an unresolved V gene accounts for under half of them, and the cause for the rest is not known. The DNA was the basis for D and trimming; V, J and clone size are from that table. The sample table records almost 95,000 clones; 65% to 85% of these occur just once. The ten largest clones add up to more than 15% of the sample.

This clone appeared once. Its cognate antigen has yet to be identified. Per-base qualities were not stored, and no clone one base away is much larger. The sequence links TRBV6-5 to TRBJ2-7; a stretch of 8 junction bases matches TRBD2. This TCR was sampled from a human donor with classical Hodgkin lymphoma. The sequences come from peripheral blood mononuclear cells (PBMCs), collected before the fourth cycle of nivolumab. The CDR3 amino acid sequence is: CASSYGAGGPPREQYF. The nucleotides are TGTGCCAGCAGTTACGGTGCGGGAGGCCCCCCCCGGGAGCAGTACTTC.